This T cell receptor beta chain was captured by sequencing in a study of technical replicates of blood from four donors. The assay was immunoSEQ multiplex PCR, and TCRdb's table has in-frame clones only and misses some. The sample contains under 100,000 clones, around 94% of which appear only once. The CDR3 has 16 amino acids. Germline-derived CDR1 and CDR2 are MDHEN and SYDVKM. Trimming removed 1 base at V and 4 bases at J, with 14 bases between. The rearrangement links TRBV28 to TRBJ1-5; D unresolved. The TCR sequence derives from a human donor in good health. Sample: T cells isolated from PBMCs. CDR3 region: CASSLFNPWQNQPQHF. As DNA, the CDR3 is TGTGCCAGCAGTTTATTCAACCCGTGGCAAAATCAGCCCCAGCATTTT.